The rows below give T cell receptor beta chains drawn from one sample of a study of T cell changes during pregnancy in multiple sclerosis. This table comes from immunoSEQ multiplex PCR, and its TCRdb copy is limited to in-frame clones, with some not included. The sample holds more than 85,000 clones, approximately 95% seen once. Sequenced material: peripheral blood, taken after pregnancy. These receptors were obtained from a female donor in good health, enrolled as a control in a pregnancy study. CDR3s include the opening cysteine and the closing phenylalanine or tryptophan. The D gene is left open where the match is weak. Rows may omit the clone size; those that give it use once, few, many or a size class.

v_call	clone_size	d_call	j_call	cdr3_nt	cdr3_aa
TRBV7-6	once	TRBD1	TRBJ1-1	TGTGCCAGCAGCTTAGGGGACAGGGTCGGTGCGGGAACTGAAGCTTTCTTT	CASSLGDRVGAGTEAFF
TRBV5-1	-	TRBD1	TRBJ2-3	TGCGCCAGCAGCTCGGGGACAGGGGGGCCAGATACGCAGTATTTT	CASSSGTGGPDTQYF
TRBV4-2	-	TRBD2	TRBJ2-7	TGTGCCAGCAGCCAAGAGCGCGGCGGGAGGGGGGAGCAGTACTTC	CASSQERGGRGEQYF
TRBV7-9	-	-	TRBJ2-3	TGTGCCAGCAGCTTGAGGACTACTAGCACAGATACGCAGTATTTT	CASSLRTTSTDTQYF
TRBV5-1	-	-	TRBJ1-1	TGCGCCAGCAGCTTTTCCAGGAACACTGAAGCTTTCTTT	CASSFSRNTEAFF
TRBV4-1	-	TRBD1	TRBJ2-7	TGCGCCAGCAGCCAAGTTTACGACAGGGCATACGAGCAGTACTTC	CASSQVYDRAYEQYF
TRBV6-4	-	-	TRBJ1-5	TGTGCCAGCTTCGCCAGGAATCAGCCCCAGCATTTT	CASFARNQPQHF
TRBV28	-	-	TRBJ2-1	TGTGCCAGCAGATGGGGGGAACCCTACAATGAGCAGTTCTTC	CASRWGEPYNEQFF
TRBV5-1	-	TRBD2	TRBJ2-1	TGCGCCAGCAGCACGACCGGGACTAGCGGGAGATATGAGCAGTTCTTC	CASSTTGTSGRYEQFF
TRBV6-5	-	-	TRBJ1-1	TGTGCCAGCAGTTACGTCGGAGACACTGAAGCTTTCTTT	CASSYVGDTEAFF
TRBV5-1	-	TRBD2	TRBJ2-5	TGCGCCAGCAGCTTGGCCGGGACTAGAGAAGAGACCCAGTACTTC	CASSLAGTREETQYF
TRBV6-5	-	TRBD2	TRBJ2-7	TGTGCCAGCAGCATTGGGGACTATCCGCTTTTGGAGCAGTACTTC	CASSIGDYPLLEQYF
TRBV6-6	-	TRBD1	TRBJ1-5	TGTGCCAGCAGGGGACAGGGAAATCAGCCCCAGCATTTT	CASRGQGNQPQHF
TRBV30	-	-	TRBJ2-1	TGTGCCTGGAGTGTAGGGGGCTACAATGAGCAGTTCTTC	CAWSVGGYNEQFF
TRBV6-6	-	-	TRBJ2-7	TGTGCCAGCAGTTACTCAAGAGCGCCCACGCCTTACGAGCAGTACTTC	CASSYSRAPTPYEQYF
TRBV6-1	-	-	TRBJ1-1	TGTGCCAGCAGTGAACAGGTTCCGAACACTGAAGCTTTCTTT	CASSEQVPNTEAFF
TRBV30	few	TRBD1	TRBJ1-1	TGTGCCTGGACCCCGGACAGGGGGGCTGAAGCTTTCTTT	CAWTPDRGAEAFF
TRBV15	-	-	TRBJ2-2	TGTGCCACCAGCAGAGCCGGGGACACCGGGGAGCTGTTTTTT	CATSRAGDTGELFF
TRBV28	-	TRBD2	TRBJ2-7	TGTGCCAGCAACCTAGCGGGAGGCCCCAGCCTTGGGGACGAGCAGTACTTC	CASNLAGGPSLGDEQYF
TRBV29-1	-	TRBD2	TRBJ2-5	TGCAGCGTCCCCAGCGGGAGTCAAGAGACCCAGTACTTC	CSVPSGSQETQYF
TRBV28	-	-	TRBJ2-7	TGTGCCAGCAGTTTATACAGGGAGGGCTACGAGCAGTACTTC	CASSLYREGYEQYF
TRBV19	-	TRBD2	TRBJ2-5	TGTGCCAGTAGTTTCCGACTAGCGGGAGTCGAGACCCAGTACTTC	CASSFRLAGVETQYF
TRBV5-1	-	TRBD1	TRBJ1-4	TGCGCCAGCAGCTTGGCGGGGACAGGGGCTGAAAAACTGTTTTTT	CASSLAGTGAEKLFF
TRBV28	-	-	TRBJ2-7	TGTGCCAGCAGATCCCGACAGTCCTACGAGCAGTACTTC	CASRSRQSYEQYF
TRBV4-1	-	-	TRBJ2-3	TGCGCCAGCAGCCCCCCCTTGGCGGAGCAGTATTTT	CASSPPLAEQYF
TRBV30	-	-	TRBJ2-5	TGTGCCTGGTGTAAGGGGTTGGGCGAGACCCAGTACTTC	CAWCKGLGETQYF
TRBV5-1	-	TRBD1	TRBJ2-3	TGCGCCAGCAGCGCCGGGACAGCAGATACGCAGTATTTT	CASSAGTADTQYF
TRBV18	once	-	TRBJ1-5	TGTGCCAGCTCACCAGGGCAGTACAATCAGCCCCAGCATTTT	CASSPGQYNQPQHF
TRBV27	-	-	TRBJ1-4	TGTGCCAGCAGTTTATGGGGGCCTAATGAAAAACTGTTTTTT	CASSLWGPNEKLFF
TRBV25-1	-	-	TRBJ1-1	TGTGCCAGCAGTGGGAAAGACCGGGTCACTGAAGCTTTCTTT	CASSGKDRVTEAFF
TRBV5-1	-	-	TRBJ2-4	TGCGCCAGCAGCGTGGACTCAACCAAAAACATTCAGTACTTC	CASSVDSTKNIQYF
TRBV5-1	-	-	TRBJ1-4	TGCGCCAGCAGCTTGGCCGAACGGGGGGCGAGTGTGGAAAAACTGTTTTTT	CASSLAERGASVEKLFF
TRBV11-3	-	TRBD2	TRBJ2-1	TGTGCCAGCAGCAAGGGGACTAGCGGAAGGAAAAGTTCCTACAATGAGCAGTTCTTC	CASSKGTSGRKSSYNEQFF
TRBV2	-	TRBD2	TRBJ2-3	TGTGCCAGCAGTGAAGGGACTAGCGGTCCCACAGATACGCAGTATTTT	CASSEGTSGPTDTQYF
TRBV14	-	TRBD1	TRBJ2-1	TGTGCCAGCAGCCAATACACAGGGGCCCTAGATATCTATGAGCAGTTCTTC	CASSQYTGALDIYEQFF
TRBV5-1	-	TRBD1	TRBJ2-7	TGCGCCAGCAGCCCGGACAGGGGGACCTACGAGCAGTACTTC	CASSPDRGTYEQYF
TRBV11-3	-	-	TRBJ1-3	TGTGCCAGCAGCTTAGGTGGCGGCGAACGGAGTAACACCATATATTTT	CASSLGGGERSNTIYF
TRBV28	-	TRBD2	TRBJ2-1	TGTGCCAGCCTAGCGGGAGTCACCTACAATGAGCAGTTCTTC	CASLAGVTYNEQFF
TRBV7-9	-	-	TRBJ2-5	TGTGCCAGCAGCCCGGGAGTGGGGACTCCTCTTGGGGAGACCCAGTACTTC	CASSPGVGTPLGETQYF
TRBV5-1	-	TRBD1	TRBJ2-7	TGCGCCAGCAGCTTGGCGGGACAGACCTACGAGCAGTACTTC	CASSLAGQTYEQYF
TRBV13	-	-	TRBJ1-1	TGTGCCAGCAGCGCAGCCGGGACTGAAGCTTTCTTT	CASSAAGTEAFF
TRBV7-2	-	-	TRBJ2-7	TGTGCCAGCAGCCGTGACAGGGAGGTCTCCTACGAGCAGTACTTC	CASSRDREVSYEQYF
TRBV30	-	TRBD1	TRBJ2-5	TGTGCCTGGAGGGGGACAGGGGGCGTCCAAGAGACCCAGTACTTC	CAWRGTGGVQETQYF
TRBV2	-	TRBD2	TRBJ2-5	TGTGCCAGCAGAGGACTAGCGGGAACAAGAGAGACCCAGTACTTC	CASRGLAGTRETQYF
TRBV28	-	TRBD1	TRBJ2-3	TGTGCCAGCAGTTCCCAGATGACAGGGGGAAGGACAGATACGCAGTATTTT	CASSSQMTGGRTDTQYF
TRBV2	-	-	TRBJ2-3	TGTGCCAGCAGTGAGTTCCAGAGCACAGATACGCAGTATTTT	CASSEFQSTDTQYF
TRBV6-5	-	-	TRBJ2-7	TGTGCCAGCAGTTACGCGAGGGGGAGCTACGAGCAGTACTTC	CASSYARGSYEQYF
TRBV5-5	-	TRBD2	TRBJ2-1	TGTGCCAGCAGCTACCGTCTAGCGGTAACCTACAATGAGCAGTTCTTC	CASSYRLAVTYNEQFF
TRBV19	-	TRBD2	TRBJ2-1	TGTGCCAGTAGTCCGGTACAGGGAGTAGCGGGAGGGGTTGGGAATGAGCAGTTCTTC	CASSPVQGVAGGVGNEQFF
TRBV28	-	TRBD1	TRBJ1-2	TGTGCCAGCAGACACGACAGGGGCTATGGCTACACCTTC	CASRHDRGYGYTF
TRBV18	-	-	TRBJ2-7	TGTGCCAGCTCACAACAGGGAGTCGAGCAGTACTTC	CASSQQGVEQYF
TRBV11-2	-	-	TRBJ2-7	TGTGCCAGCAGCCCGACAGTTTCCTACGAGCAGTACTTC	CASSPTVSYEQYF
TRBV11-3	once	TRBD2	TRBJ2-3	TGTGCCAGCAGCAAGACTAGCGGCACAGATACGCAGTATTTT	CASSKTSGTDTQYF
TRBV18	-	TRBD1	TRBJ1-2	TGTGCCAGCTCACTAAGACAGGGGACTAACGCTAACTATGGCTACACCTTC	CASSLRQGTNANYGYTF
TRBV30	-	-	TRBJ1-3	TGTGCCTGGAGTACAGGCCACTCTGGAAACACCATATATTTT	CAWSTGHSGNTIYF